This T cell receptor beta chain was documented in a study of cytomegalovirus exposure and HLA in healthy donors. Findings and limits, study-wide: TCR beta V- and J-gene trimming, according to a later analysis, was linked to a missense DCLRE1C variant. There was a cluster of highly shared sequence variants that was likely a sequencing artifact.

The CDR3 contains 16 residues. Germline values: CDR1 KGHSH, CDR2 LQKENI. A word on this clone: No antigen is known for it. At one boundary the junction diverges from the germline segment, which might be a read error.

With 60 Vbeta and 13 Jbeta primers, the PCR was carried out. Libraries were prepared by immunoSEQ multiplex PCR; TCRdb keeps only in-frame clonotypes and omits some of them. Its table records about 46,000 clones. This receptor was identified in a woman in her thirties or forties in good health and CMV-seronegative. Sequences were obtained from PBMCs. This chain uses TRBV18 with TRBJ1-5; 11 bases align to TRBD1. The CDR3: CASAPGTGGSNQPQHF. The CDR3 bases are TGTGCCAGCGCACCAGGGACAGGGGGTAGCAATCAGCCCCAGCATTTT. Full variable domain (missing parts from reference TRBV18 and TRBJ1-5): NAGVMQNPRHLVRRRGQEARLRCSPMKGHSHVYWYRQLPEEGLKFMVYLQKENIIDESGMPKERFSAEFPKEGPSILRIQQVVRGDSAAYFCASAPGTGGSNQPQHFGDGTRLSIL.